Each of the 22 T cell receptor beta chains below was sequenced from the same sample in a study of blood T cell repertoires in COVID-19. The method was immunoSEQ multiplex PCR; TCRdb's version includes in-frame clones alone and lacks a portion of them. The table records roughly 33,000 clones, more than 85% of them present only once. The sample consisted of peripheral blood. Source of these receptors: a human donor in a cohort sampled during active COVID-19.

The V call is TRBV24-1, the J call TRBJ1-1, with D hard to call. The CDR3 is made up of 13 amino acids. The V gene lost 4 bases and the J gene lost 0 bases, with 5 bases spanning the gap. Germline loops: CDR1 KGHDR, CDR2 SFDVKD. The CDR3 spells CATSDLLNTEAFF. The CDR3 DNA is TGTGCCACCAGTGACCTCCTGAACACTGAAGCTTTCTTT.

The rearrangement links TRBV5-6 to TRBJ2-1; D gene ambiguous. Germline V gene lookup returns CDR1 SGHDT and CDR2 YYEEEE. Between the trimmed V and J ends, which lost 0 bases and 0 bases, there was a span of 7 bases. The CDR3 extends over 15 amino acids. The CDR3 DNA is TGTGCCAGCAGCTTGGCAGGAAGCTCCTACAATGAGCAGTTCTTC. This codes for CASSLAGSSYNEQFF.

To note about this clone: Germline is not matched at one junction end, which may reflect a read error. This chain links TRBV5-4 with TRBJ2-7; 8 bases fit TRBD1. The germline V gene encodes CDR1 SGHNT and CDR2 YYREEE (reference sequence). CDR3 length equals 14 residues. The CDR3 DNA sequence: TGTGCCAGCAGCGGACAGGGTGGGGTTTACGGGCAGTACTTC. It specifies CASSGQGGVYGQYF.

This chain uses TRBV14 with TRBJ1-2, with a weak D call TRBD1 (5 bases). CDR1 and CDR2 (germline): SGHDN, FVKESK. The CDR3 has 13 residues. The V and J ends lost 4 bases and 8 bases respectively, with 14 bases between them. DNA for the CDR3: TGTGCCAGCAGCCGAGACGGGGGTAAGGGCTACACCTTC. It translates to CASSRDGGKGYTF.

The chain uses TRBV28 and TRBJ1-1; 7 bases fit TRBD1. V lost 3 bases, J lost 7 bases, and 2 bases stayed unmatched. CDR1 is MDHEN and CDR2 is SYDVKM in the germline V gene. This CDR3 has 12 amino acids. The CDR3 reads CASSFGDSEAFF. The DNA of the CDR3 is TGTGCCAGCAGTTTTGGGGACAGTGAAGCTTTCTTT.

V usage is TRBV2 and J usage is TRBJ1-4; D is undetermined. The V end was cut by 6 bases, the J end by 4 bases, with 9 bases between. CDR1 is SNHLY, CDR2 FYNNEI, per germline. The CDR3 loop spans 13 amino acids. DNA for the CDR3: TGTGCCAGCAGCCGGGATCATAATGAAAAACTGTTTTTT. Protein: CASSRDHNEKLFF. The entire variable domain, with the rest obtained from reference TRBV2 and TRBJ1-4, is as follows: EPEVTQTPSHQVTQMGQEVILRCVPISNHLYFYWYRQILGQKVEFLVSFYNNEISEKSEIFDDQFSVERPDGSNFTLKIRSTKLEDSAMYFCASSRDHNEKLFFGSGTQLSVL.

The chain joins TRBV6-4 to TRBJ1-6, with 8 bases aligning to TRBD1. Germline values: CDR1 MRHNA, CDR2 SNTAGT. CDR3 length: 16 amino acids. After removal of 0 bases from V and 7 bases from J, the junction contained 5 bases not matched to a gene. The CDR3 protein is CASSDSPGTGNSPLHF. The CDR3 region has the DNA TGTGCCAGCAGTGACTCCCCCGGGACAGGCAATTCACCCCTCCACTTT.

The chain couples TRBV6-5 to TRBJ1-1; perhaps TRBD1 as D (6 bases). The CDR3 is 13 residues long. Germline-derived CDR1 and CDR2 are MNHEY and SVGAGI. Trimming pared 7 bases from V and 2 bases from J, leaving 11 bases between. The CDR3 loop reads CASTLGANTEAFF. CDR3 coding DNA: TGTGCCAGCACCCTGGGGGCTAACACTGAAGCTTTCTTT.

CDR3 loop: CSVTDRANEKLFF. For the CDR3, the DNA is TGCAGCGTTACGGACAGGGCTAATGAAAAACTGTTTTTT. This chain links TRBV29-1 with TRBJ1-4, with TRBD1 matching 8 bases. V trimming: 5 bases; J trimming: 3 bases; junction bases outside the gene matches: 2. The CDR3 loop spans 13 amino acids. Germline V gene lookup returns CDR1 SQVTM and CDR2 ANQGSEA.

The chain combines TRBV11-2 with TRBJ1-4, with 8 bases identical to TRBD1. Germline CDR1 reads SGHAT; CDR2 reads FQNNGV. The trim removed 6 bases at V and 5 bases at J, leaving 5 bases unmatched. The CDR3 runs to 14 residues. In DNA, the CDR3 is TGTGCCAGCAGTAGAGGACAGGGAAATGAAAAACTGTTTTTT. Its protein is CASSRGQGNEKLFF.

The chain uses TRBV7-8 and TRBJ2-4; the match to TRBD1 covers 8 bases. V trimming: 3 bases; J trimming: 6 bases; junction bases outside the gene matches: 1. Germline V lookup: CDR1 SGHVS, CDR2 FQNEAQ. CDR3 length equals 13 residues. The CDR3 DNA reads TGTGCCAGCAGCTTTGGGACAGGAAACATTCAGTACTTC. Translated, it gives CASSFGTGNIQYF.

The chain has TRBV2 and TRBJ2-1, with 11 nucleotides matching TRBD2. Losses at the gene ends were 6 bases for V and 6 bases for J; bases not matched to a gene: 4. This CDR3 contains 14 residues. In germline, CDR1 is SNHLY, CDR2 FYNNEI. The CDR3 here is CASRTSGAPNEQFF. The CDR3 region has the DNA TGTGCCAGCAGGACTAGCGGGGCCCCCAATGAGCAGTTCTTC.

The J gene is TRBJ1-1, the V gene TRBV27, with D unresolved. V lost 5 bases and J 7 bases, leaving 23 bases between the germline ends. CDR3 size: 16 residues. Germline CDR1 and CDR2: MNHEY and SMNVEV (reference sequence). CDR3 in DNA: TGTGCCAGCAGTCCCCGAGGCGGCAGCGGAGGCCTTGAAGCTTTCTTT. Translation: CASSPRGGSGGLEAFF.

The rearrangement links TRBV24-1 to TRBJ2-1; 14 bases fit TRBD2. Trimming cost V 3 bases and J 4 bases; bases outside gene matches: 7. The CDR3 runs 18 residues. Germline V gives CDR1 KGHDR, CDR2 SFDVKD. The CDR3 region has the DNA TGTGCCACCAGTGATGCGGGACTAGCGGGAGCGACTTACAATGAGCAGTTCTTC. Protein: CATSDAGLAGATYNEQFF.

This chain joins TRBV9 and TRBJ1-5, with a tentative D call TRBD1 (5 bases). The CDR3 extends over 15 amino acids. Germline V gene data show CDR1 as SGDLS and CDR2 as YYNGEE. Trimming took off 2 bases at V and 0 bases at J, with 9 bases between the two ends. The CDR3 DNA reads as TGTGCCAGCAGCGTGGGGCAGGATAGCAATCAGCCCCAGCATTTT. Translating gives CASSVGQDSNQPQHF.

The CDR3 nucleotides read TGTGCCAGCAGAGCCGGGACTAGCGGGGGTGAGCAGTTCTTC. Its translation is CASRAGTSGGEQFF. V gene TRBV6-5 combines with J gene TRBJ2-1, with 14 bases identical to TRBD2. V lost 6 bases and J lost 9; bases outside the gene matches: 4. This CDR3 is 14 amino acids long. Germline CDR1 is MNHEY and CDR2 is SVGAGI.

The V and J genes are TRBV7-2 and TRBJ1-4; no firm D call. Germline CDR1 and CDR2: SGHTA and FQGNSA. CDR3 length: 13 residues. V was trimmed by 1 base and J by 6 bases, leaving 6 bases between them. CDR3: CASSLEPHEKLFF. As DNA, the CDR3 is TGTGCCAGCAGCTTAGAGCCACATGAAAAACTGTTTTTT. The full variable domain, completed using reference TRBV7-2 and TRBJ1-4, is GAGVSQSPSNKVTEKGKDVELRCDPISGHTALYWYRQSLGQGLEFLIYFQGNSAPDKSGLPSDRFSAERTGGSVSTLTIQRTQQEDSAVYLCASSLEPHEKLFFGSGTQLSVL.

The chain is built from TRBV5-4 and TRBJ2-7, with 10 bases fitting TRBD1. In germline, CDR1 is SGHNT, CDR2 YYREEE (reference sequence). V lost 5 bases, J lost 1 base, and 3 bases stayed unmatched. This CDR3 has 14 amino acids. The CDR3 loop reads CASRPGQGSYEQYF. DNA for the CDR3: TGTGCCAGCAGACCGGGACAGGGGTCCTACGAGCAGTACTTC. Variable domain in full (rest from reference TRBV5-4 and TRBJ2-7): ETGVTQSPTHLIKTRGQQVTLRCSSQSGHNTVSWYQQALGQGPQFIFQYYREEENGRGNFPPRFSGLQFPNYSSELNVNALELDDSALYLCASRPGQGSYEQYFGPGTRLTVT.

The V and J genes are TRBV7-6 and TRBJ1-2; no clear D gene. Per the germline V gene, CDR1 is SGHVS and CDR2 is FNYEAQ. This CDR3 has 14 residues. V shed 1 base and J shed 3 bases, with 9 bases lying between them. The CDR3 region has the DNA TGTGCCAGCAGCTTAGGGGAGGCCGACTATGGCTACACCTTC. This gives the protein CASSLGEADYGYTF.

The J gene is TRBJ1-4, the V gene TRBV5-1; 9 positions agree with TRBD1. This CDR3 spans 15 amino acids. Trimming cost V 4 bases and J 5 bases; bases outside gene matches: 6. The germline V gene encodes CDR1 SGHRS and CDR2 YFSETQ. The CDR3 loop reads CASSTGTGLNEKLFF. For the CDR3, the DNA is TGCGCCAGCAGCACCGGGACAGGGTTGAATGAAAAACTGTTTTTT. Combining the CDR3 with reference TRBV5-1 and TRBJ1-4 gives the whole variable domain KAGVTQTPRYLIKTRGQQVTLSCSPISGHRSVSWYQQTPGQGLQFLFEYFSETQRNKGNFPGRFSGRQFSNSRSEMNVSTLELGDSALYLCASSTGTGLNEKLFFGSGTQLSVL.

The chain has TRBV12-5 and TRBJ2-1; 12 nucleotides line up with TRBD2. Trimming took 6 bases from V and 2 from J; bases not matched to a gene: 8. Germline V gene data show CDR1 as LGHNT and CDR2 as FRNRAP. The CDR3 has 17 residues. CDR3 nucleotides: TGTGCTAGTGGCCTAAGACTAGCGGGAGAGGCCTACAATGAGCAGTTCTTC. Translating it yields CASGLRLAGEAYNEQFF.

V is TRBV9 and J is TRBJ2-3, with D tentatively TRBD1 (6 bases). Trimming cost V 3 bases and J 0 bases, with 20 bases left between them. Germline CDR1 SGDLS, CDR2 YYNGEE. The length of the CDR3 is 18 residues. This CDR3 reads CASSGFPEDRVSTDTQYF. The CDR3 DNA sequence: TGTGCCAGCAGCGGATTCCCCGAGGACAGAGTAAGCACAGATACGCAGTATTTT.